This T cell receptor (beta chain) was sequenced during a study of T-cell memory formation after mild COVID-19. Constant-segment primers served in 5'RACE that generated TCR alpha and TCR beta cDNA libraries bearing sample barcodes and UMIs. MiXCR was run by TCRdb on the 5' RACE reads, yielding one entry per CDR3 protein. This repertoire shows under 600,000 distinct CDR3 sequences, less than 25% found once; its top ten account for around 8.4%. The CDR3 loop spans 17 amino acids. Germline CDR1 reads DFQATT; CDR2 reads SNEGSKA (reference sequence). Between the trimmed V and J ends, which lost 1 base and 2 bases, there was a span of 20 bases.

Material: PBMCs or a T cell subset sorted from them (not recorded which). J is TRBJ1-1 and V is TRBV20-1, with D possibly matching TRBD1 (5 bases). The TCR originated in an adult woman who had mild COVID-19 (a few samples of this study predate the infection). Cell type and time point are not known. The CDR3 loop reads CSARVSFRKGTNTEAFF. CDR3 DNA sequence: TGCAGTGCTAGAGTTTCCTTCCGAAAAGGGACTAACACTGAAGCTTTCTTT.